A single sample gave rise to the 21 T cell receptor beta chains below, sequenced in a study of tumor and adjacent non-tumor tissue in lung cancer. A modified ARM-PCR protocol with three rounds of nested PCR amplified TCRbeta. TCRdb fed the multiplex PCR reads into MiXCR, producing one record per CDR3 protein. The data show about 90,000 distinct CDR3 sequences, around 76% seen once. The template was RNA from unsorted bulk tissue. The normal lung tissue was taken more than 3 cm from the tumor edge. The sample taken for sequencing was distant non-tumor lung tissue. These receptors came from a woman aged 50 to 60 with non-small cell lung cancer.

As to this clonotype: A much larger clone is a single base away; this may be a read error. In DNA form, the CDR3 reads TGCGCCGCCCCAAGGGGCGCCTACAATGAGCAGTTCTTC. This codes for CAAPRGAYNEQFF. The V call is TRBV20-1, the J call TRBJ2-1; maybe TRBD1 (5 bases). CDR1 and CDR2 (germline): DFQATT, SNEGSKA (reference sequence). The CDR3 loop spans 13 amino acids.

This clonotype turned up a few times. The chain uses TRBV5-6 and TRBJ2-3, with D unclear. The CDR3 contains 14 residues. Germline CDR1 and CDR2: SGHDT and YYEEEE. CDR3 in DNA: TGTGTCTGCAGCTTGAGCGACATCGGAAATACGCAGTATTTT. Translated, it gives CVCSLSDIGNTQYF.

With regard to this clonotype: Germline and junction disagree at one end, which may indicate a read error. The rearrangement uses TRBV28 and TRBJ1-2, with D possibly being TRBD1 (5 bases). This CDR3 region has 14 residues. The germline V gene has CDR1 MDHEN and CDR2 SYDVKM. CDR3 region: CASTPEGRFYGYTF. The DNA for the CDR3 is TGTGCCAGCACCCCCGAGGGGAGGTTTTATGGTTACACCTTC.

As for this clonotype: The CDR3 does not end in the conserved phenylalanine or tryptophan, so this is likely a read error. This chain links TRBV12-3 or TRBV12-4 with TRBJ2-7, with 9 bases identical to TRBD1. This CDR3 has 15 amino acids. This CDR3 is CANSGEQGAIYEQYL. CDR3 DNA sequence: TGTGCCAACAGTGGAGAACAGGGGGCAATCTACGAGCAGTACCTC.

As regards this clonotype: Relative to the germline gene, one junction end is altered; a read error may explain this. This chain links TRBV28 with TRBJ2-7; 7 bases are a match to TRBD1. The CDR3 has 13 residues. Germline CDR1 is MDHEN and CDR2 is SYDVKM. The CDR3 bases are TGTGTCAGCAGTGTAGGGGGCCACTACGAGCAGTACTTC. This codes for CVSSVGGHYEQYF.

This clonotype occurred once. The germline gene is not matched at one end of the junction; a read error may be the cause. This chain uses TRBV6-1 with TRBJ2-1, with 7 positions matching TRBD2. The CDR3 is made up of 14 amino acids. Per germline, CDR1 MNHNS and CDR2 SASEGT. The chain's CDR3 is CVSSSRIAGNEQLF. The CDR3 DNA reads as TGTGTCAGCAGTAGCCGGATAGCGGGTAATGAGCAGTTATTC.

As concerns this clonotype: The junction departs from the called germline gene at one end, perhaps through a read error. The CDR3 is CASIATLAAVELLF. The DNA for the CDR3 is TGTGCCAGCATCGCCACATTGGCGGCCGTGGAGCTGCTTTTT. The chain carries TRBV12-3 or TRBV12-4 and TRBJ2-2; D gene unclear. This CDR3 has 14 amino acids.

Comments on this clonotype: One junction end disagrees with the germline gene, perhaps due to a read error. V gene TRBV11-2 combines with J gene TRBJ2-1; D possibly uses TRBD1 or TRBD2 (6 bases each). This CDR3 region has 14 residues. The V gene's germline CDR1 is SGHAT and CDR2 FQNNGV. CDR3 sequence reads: CASSFEGEVNEQFF. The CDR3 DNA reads TGTGCTAGCAGCTTTGAGGGGGAGGTCAATGAGCAGTTCTTC.

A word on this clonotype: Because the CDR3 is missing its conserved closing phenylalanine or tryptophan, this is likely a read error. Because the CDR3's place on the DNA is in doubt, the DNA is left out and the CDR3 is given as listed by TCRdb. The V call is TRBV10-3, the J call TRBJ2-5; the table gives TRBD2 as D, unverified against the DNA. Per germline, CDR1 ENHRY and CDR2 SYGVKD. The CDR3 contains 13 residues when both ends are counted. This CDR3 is CAITPSGRETQYL.

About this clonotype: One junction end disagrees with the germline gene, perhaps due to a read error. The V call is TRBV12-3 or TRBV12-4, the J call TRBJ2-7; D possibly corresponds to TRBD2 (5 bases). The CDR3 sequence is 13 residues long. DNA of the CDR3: TGTGCCAGCAGTTTTGGGGAGCCCGACGAGCAGTATTTC. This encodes CASSFGEPDEQYF.

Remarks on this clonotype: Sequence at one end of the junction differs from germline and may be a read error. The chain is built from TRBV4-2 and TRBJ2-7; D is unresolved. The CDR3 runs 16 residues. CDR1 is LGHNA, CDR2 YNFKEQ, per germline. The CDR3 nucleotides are TGTGCCAGCAGCCGTGGAGTAGAGGCGGTCCCCTACGGGCAGTACTTC. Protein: CASSRGVEAVPYGQYF.

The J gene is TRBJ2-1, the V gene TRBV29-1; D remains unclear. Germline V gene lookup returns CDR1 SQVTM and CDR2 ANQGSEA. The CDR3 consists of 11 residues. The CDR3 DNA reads TGCGGCCTTGGCAACCCGGATGAGCAGTTCTTC. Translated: CGLGNPDEQFF.

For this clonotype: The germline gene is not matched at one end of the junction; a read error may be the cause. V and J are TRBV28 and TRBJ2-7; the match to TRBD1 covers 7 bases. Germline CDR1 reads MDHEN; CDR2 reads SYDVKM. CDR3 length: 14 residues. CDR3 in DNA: TGTGCCGGTAAGGACAGGCGCGTATCCTGCGAGCAGTACTTC. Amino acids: CAGKDRRVSCEQYF.

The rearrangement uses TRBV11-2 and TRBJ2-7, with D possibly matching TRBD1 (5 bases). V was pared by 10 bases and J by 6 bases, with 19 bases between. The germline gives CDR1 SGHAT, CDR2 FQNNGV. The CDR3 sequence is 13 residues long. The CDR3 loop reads CANILETGTEQYF. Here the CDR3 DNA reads TGTGCCAACATCTTGGAAACAGGAACCGAGCAGTACTTC. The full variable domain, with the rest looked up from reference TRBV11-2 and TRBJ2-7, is EAGVAQSPRYKIIEKRQSVAFWCNPISGHATLYWYQQILGQGPKLLIQFQNNGVVDDSQLPKDRFSAERLKGVDSTLKIQPAKLEDSAVYLCANILETGTEQYFGPGTRLTVT.

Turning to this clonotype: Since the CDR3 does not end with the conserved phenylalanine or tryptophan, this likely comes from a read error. The CDR3 loop is CACSTGNTEAFL. For the CDR3, the DNA is TGTGCCTGCAGTACAGGGAACACTGAAGCTTTCTTA. V usage is TRBV6-5 and J usage is TRBJ1-1, with a possible D match to TRBD1 (5 bases). Germline V gene lookup returns CDR1 MNHEY and CDR2 SVGAGI. This CDR3 comprises 12 residues.

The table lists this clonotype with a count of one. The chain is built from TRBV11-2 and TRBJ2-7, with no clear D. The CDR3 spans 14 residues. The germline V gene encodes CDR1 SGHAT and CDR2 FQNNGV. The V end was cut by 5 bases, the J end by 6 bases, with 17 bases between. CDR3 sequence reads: CASSLVRYSFEQYF. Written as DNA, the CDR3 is TGTGCCAGCAGCCTAGTTAGGTACAGCTTCGAGCAGTACTTC.

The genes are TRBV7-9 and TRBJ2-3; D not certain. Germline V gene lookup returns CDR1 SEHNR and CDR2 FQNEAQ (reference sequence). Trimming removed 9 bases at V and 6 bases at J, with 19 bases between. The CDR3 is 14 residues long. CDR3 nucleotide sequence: TGTGCCAGAAGTTTAGGCACCGCTGGGGATACGCAGTATTTT. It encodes CARSLGTAGDTQYF.

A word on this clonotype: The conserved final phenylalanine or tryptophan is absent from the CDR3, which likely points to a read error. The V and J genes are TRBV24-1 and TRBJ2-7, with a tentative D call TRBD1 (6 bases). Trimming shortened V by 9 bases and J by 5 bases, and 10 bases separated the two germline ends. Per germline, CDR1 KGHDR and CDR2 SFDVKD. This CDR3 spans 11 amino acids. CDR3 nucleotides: TGTGCCACCGACAGGAGGCACGAGCAGTACTAC. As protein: CATDRRHEQYY.

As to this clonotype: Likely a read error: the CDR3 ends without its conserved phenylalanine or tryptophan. The CDR3 loop is CASSESGLDQAQHL. The CDR3 bases are TGTGCCAGCAGTGAATCGGGGCTTGATCAGGCCCAGCATTTG. This chain uses TRBV6-1 with TRBJ1-5; perhaps TRBD1 as D (5 bases). Germline V gene lookup returns CDR1 MNHNS and CDR2 SASEGT. CDR3 length: 14 amino acids.

The CDR3 sequence: CTISAGGPGANVLTF. DNA of the CDR3: TGTACCATCAGCGCAGGTGGCCCTGGGGCCAACGTCCTGACTTTC. The J gene is TRBJ2-6, the V gene TRBV9; D unclear. In germline, CDR1 is SGDLS, CDR2 YYNGEE. The CDR3 has 15 amino acids.

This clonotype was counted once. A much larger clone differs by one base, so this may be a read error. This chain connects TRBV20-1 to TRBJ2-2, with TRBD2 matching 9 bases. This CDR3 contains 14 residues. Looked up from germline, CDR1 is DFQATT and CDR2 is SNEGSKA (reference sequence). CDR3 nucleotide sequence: TGCACTGCTATGGCGGGAGGGGGTACCGGGGAGCTGTTTTTT. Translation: CTAMAGGGTGELFF.